Sequencing of this T cell receptor (beta chain) was carried out in a study of T cells in Graves' hyperthyroidism and ophthalmopathy. General study points: A model built on 13 V-J features separated ophthalmopathy from stable hyperthyroidism. The model anticipated ophthalmopathy a median about six months pre-onset.

Lactation, pregnancy, other autoimmune disease or uncontrolled infection excluded patients. Diagnosis relied on clinical symptoms, serum thyroxine and TRAb, thyroid ultrasound and orbital computed tomography. Comment on this clonotype: Its target is not known.

The TCR beta CDR3 regions underwent amplification using RNA transcripts as the source. The study used the HTBI primer set for a first-round RT-PCR of the TCR CDR3. TCRdb reprocessed the multiplex PCR reads with MiXCR, giving one entry per CDR3 protein. The table lists more than 550,000 distinct CDR3 sequences, nearly 45% of them singletons. Material: peripheral blood or thyroid tissue (not recorded which). This sequence originates from an adult man with Graves' disease, either hyperthyroidism or ophthalmopathy (not recorded which).

The CDR3: CASRTGTGTSNQPQHF. CDR3 in DNA: TGTGCCAGCAGGACCGGGACAGGGACCAGCAATCAGCCCCAGCATTTT. The chain combines TRBV24-1 with TRBJ1-5; TRBD1 matches 9 bases. The CDR3 extends over 16 amino acids. After removal of 11 bases from V and 1 base from J, the junction contained 11 bases not matched to a gene. CDR1 KGHDR and CDR2 SFDVKD come from the germline V gene.